This T cell receptor (beta chain) stems from a study of T cell repertoires in cytomegalovirus infection. TCRdb re-called the reads through MiXCR, storing one row per CDR3 protein. The sample has about 280,000 distinct CDR3 sequences, 20% to 25% seen once. The CDR3 covers 15 residues. V lost 2 bases and J lost 6; bases outside the gene matches: 8. Germline CDR1 DFQATT, CDR2 SNEGSKA (reference sequence). The table lists this clonotype with many counts. Its antigen is not identified. Study-wide results and caveats: CMV-specific HLA-C-restricted TCR beta clonotypes dominated the ex vivo response.

This sequence originates from a human donor in good health (CMV status not recorded). Some clones in this sample may be carry-over from other donors' samples. V usage is TRBV20-1 and J usage is TRBJ2-1, with 9 nucleotides matching TRBD2. Sequences were derived from cultured PBMCs, sampled from culture after CMV antigen stimulation. The CDR3 protein is CSARSSGRVGNEQFF. In DNA, the CDR3 is TGCAGTGCTAGAAGTAGCGGGAGAGTCGGCAATGAGCAGTTCTTC.